Shown below are 28 T cell receptor beta chains from a single sample sequenced in a study of T cell repertoires in aging, cancer and after chemotherapy. Multiplex touch-down PCR with TRB-A/B primers amplified rearranged V-D-J TRB sequences. A single record per CDR3 protein comes from TCRdb applying MiXCR to the multiplex PCR reads. The sample contains about 17,000 distinct CDR3 sequences, 40% to 55% of which appear only once. TCR beta rearrangements were amplified from peripheral blood genomic DNA. Sequences were obtained from blood. Receptor source: a human donor in good health.

In this sample, this clonotype is medium-sized (0.01 to 0.1%). The chain uses TRBV11-1 and TRBJ2-3; D might be TRBD2 (6 bases). The CDR3 sequence is 13 residues long. CDR1 is SGHAT and CDR2 is FQDESV in the germline V gene (reference sequence). Trimming pared 1 base from V and 11 bases from J, leaving 13 bases between. The chain's CDR3 is CASSLGTGLLQYF. The CDR3 coding sequence is TGTGCCAGCAGCTTAGGGACGGGACTCTTGCAGTATTTT.

The chain couples TRBV5-4 to TRBJ2-2; the D gene could be TRBD1 or TRBD2 (5 bases each). The CDR3 has 15 residues. Trimming shortened V by 0 bases and J by 5 bases, and 11 bases separated the two germline ends. Looked up from germline, CDR1 is SGHNT and CDR2 is YYREEE (reference sequence). This CDR3 reads CASSLDGTQTGELFF. The CDR3 nucleotides read TGTGCCAGCAGCTTGGACGGGACCCAAACCGGGGAGCTGTTTTTT.

The chain's CDR3 is CASSSQGGYNSPLHF. CDR3 nucleotides: TGTGCCAGCAGTTCGCAGGGGGGCTATAATTCACCCCTCCACTTT. V is TRBV6-5 and J is TRBJ1-6; TRBD1 aligns across 7 bases. This CDR3 is built from 15 residues. Germline V gene sequence: CDR1 MNHEY, CDR2 SVGAGI. Germline trimming cut 4 bases from V and 3 bases from J; bases unmatched to any gene: 3.

The chain uses TRBV6-1 and TRBJ2-7; TRBD2 agrees at 9 bases. CDR1 and CDR2 (germline): MNHNS, SASEGT. The CDR3 loop spans 15 amino acids. V trimming: 4 bases; J trimming: 1 base; junction bases outside the gene matches: 5. The CDR3 protein is CASSALAGASYEQYF. The CDR3, as DNA: TGTGCCAGCAGTGCCTTAGCGGGAGCATCCTACGAGCAGTACTTC.

This clonotype was seen a handful of times. The chain links TRBV5-6 to TRBJ2-2, with D unresolved. The V and J ends lost 0 bases and 4 bases respectively, with 22 bases between them. This CDR3 is 19 amino acids long. Germline assignment: CDR1 SGHDT and CDR2 YYEEEE. CDR3 loop: CASSLVGRASGASTGELFF. CDR3 nucleotide sequence: TGTGCCAGCAGCTTGGTAGGGCGTGCGTCAGGAGCATCCACCGGGGAGCTGTTTTTT.

V is TRBV19 and J is TRBJ1-1; D is ambiguous. The CDR3 contains 15 residues. CDR1 is LNHDA and CDR2 is SQIVND in the germline V gene (reference sequence). Trimming removed 7 bases from V and 0 bases from J, with 15 bases in between. The CDR3 sequence: CASTDLGRVNTEAFF. In nucleotides, the CDR3 is TGTGCCAGTACCGATCTAGGGCGTGTGAACACTGAAGCTTTCTTT.

This clonotype was detected only a few times. The gene calls are TRBV29-1 and TRBJ2-1; D gene unclear. This CDR3 is 12 amino acids long. CDR1 is SQVTM, CDR2 ANQGSEA, per germline. CDR3 sequence (DNA): TGCGCGGTGGCCCTGATTGTTAATGAGCAGTTCTTC. This sequence encodes CAVALIVNEQFF.

The rearrangement joins TRBV5-1 to TRBJ2-5; TRBD2 might be the D (5 bases). The CDR3 totals 13 residues. The V and J ends lost 4 bases and 5 bases respectively, with 12 bases between them. Germline CDR1 and CDR2: SGHRS and YFSETQ. The CDR3 sequence is CASSPAGGETQYF. The CDR3, as DNA: TGCGCCAGCAGCCCTGCGGGCGGGGAGACCCAGTACTTC.

The chain carries TRBV27 and TRBJ2-1; 7 bases agree with TRBD2. This CDR3 comprises 16 residues. V lost 3 bases, J lost 3 bases, and 8 bases stayed unmatched. Germline-derived CDR1 and CDR2 are MNHEY and SMNVEV (reference sequence). The CDR3 here is CASSFIAGVIYNEQFF. In nucleotides, the CDR3 is TGTGCCAGCAGTTTTATCGCGGGAGTTATCTACAATGAGCAGTTCTTC.

The chain employs TRBV5-4 and TRBJ2-5; D is possibly TRBD1 or TRBD2 (5 bases each). The germline gives CDR1 SGHNT, CDR2 YYREEE (reference sequence). With 2 bases removed from V and 2 bases from J, the gap between germline ends came to 10 bases. CDR3 size: 14 residues. CDR3: CASSFGTEQETQYF. The CDR3 coding sequence is TGTGCCAGCAGCTTCGGGACCGAGCAAGAGACCCAGTACTTC.

V gene TRBV19 combines with J gene TRBJ2-7, with 8 bases aligning to TRBD1. The J segment lost 5 bases and the V segment lost 9 bases, leaving 9 bases of the junction unmatched. This CDR3 has 13 amino acids. Germline assignment: CDR1 LNHDA and CDR2 SQIVND (reference sequence). CDR3 amino acids: CASSSRGRHEQYF. The CDR3 coding sequence is TGTGCCAGCAGTTCCAGGGGGCGCCACGAGCAGTACTTC.

The chain uses TRBV19 and TRBJ2-3; the D is unclear. This CDR3 is 18 amino acids long. CDR1 and CDR2 from the germline V gene are LNHDA and SQIVND (reference sequence). Trimming left V 0 bases short and J 0 bases short, with 16 bases between. The CDR3 here is CASSIDRAADDSTDTQYF. The CDR3 nucleotides are TGTGCCAGTAGTATAGATCGGGCGGCGGATGATAGCACAGATACGCAGTATTTT. The whole variable domain, remainder taken from reference TRBV19 and TRBJ2-3, is DGGITQSPKYLFRKEGQNVTLSCEQNLNHDAMYWYRQDPGQGLRLIYYSQIVNDFQKGDIAEGYSVSREKKESFPLTVTSAQKNPTAFYLCASSIDRAADDSTDTQYFGPGTRLTVL.

This clonotype appeared a few times. The genes are TRBV12-3 or TRBV12-4 and TRBJ2-7; 8 bases align to TRBD1. The CDR3 runs to 15 residues. J gave up 2 bases and V 4 bases, and 7 bases lay outside the gene matches. CDR3: CASSSRGQGAYEQYF. CDR3 in DNA: TGTGCCAGCAGTTCCCGAGGACAGGGCGCCTACGAGCAGTACTTC.

The sample holds a few counts of this clonotype. The chain recombines TRBV15 with TRBJ1-5, with unresolved D. Trimming pared 1 base from V and 6 bases from J, leaving 4 bases between. This CDR3 has 12 amino acids. CDR1 LNHNV and CDR2 YYDKDF come from the germline V gene (reference sequence). The CDR3 sequence: CATSRAGQPQHF. The CDR3 DNA sequence: TGTGCCACCAGCAGAGCTGGTCAGCCCCAGCATTTT.

The rearrangement joins TRBV6-5 to TRBJ2-2, with D perhaps TRBD2 (5 bases). Deletions cut 7 bases from V and 8 bases from J, with 20 bases between. The CDR3 has 15 residues. Looked up from germline, CDR1 is MNHEY and CDR2 is SVGAGI. The CDR3 reads CASKDGPGFTGELFF. DNA of the CDR3: TGTGCCAGCAAGGACGGCCCGGGATTTACGGGGGAGCTGTTTTTT.

V is TRBV5-6 and J is TRBJ2-1; 7 nucleotides align to TRBD1. This CDR3 spans 14 amino acids. Germline V gives CDR1 SGHDT, CDR2 YYEEEE. Losses at the gene ends were 4 bases for V and 4 bases for J; bases not matched to a gene: 5. The CDR3 loop reads CASSPGTVYNEQFF. The CDR3 region has the DNA TGTGCCAGCAGCCCCGGGACAGTATACAATGAGCAGTTCTTC.

The chain has TRBV6-2 or TRBV6-3 and TRBJ2-6; unclear D gene. V lost 2 bases and J 0 bases, leaving 5 bases between the germline ends. The CDR3 has 15 amino acids. Germline V gene data show CDR1 as MNHEY and CDR2 as SVGEGT. The CDR3 nucleotides read TGTGCCAGCAGTTACGGGTCCTCTGGGGCCAACGTCCTGACTTTC. Residues: CASSYGSSGANVLTF.

The chain recombines TRBV19 with TRBJ1-1, with a possible D match to TRBD1 (6 bases). CDR1 is LNHDA and CDR2 is SQIVND in the germline V gene (reference sequence). The CDR3 contains 14 residues. V was clipped by 8 bases and J by 2 bases, with 15 bases between them. Written as DNA, the CDR3 is TGTGCCAGTTTTTCTAGGGACATAAACACTGAAGCTTTCTTT. Amino acid sequence: CASFSRDINTEAFF. The full variable domain, its missing parts supplied by reference TRBV19 and TRBJ1-1, is DGGITQSPKYLFRKEGQNVTLSCEQNLNHDAMYWYRQDPGQGLRLIYYSQIVNDFQKGDIAEGYSVSREKKESFPLTVTSAQKNPTAFYLCASFSRDINTEAFFGQGTRLTVV.

The chain combines TRBV5-5 with TRBJ2-7; 11 positions agree with TRBD2. Germline V lookup: CDR1 SGHKS, CDR2 YYEKEE (reference sequence). This CDR3 comprises 16 residues. J gave up 6 bases and V 4 bases, and 12 bases lay outside the gene matches. CDR3 sequence reads: CASSLLAGAGDREQYF. The CDR3, as DNA: TGTGCCAGCAGCCTACTAGCGGGAGCGGGGGATCGCGAGCAGTACTTC.

V is TRBV6-1 and J is TRBJ1-4; 7 bases are a match to TRBD1. The J segment lost 5 bases and the V segment lost 6 bases, leaving 6 bases of the junction unmatched. Germline V gene data show CDR1 as MNHNS and CDR2 as SASEGT. This CDR3 spans 14 amino acids. This chain's CDR3 is CASSGTAFNEKLFF. The CDR3 coding sequence is TGTGCCAGCAGCGGGACAGCCTTCAATGAAAAACTGTTTTTT.

V and J are TRBV18 and TRBJ1-2, with D unresolved. The length of the CDR3 is 13 residues. V was clipped by 3 bases and J by 8 bases, with 13 bases between them. Germline V gene lookup returns CDR1 KGHSH and CDR2 LQKENI. CDR3 amino acids: CASSPGDARGYTF. CDR3 DNA: TGTGCCAGCTCACCGGGAGACGCGCGGGGCTACACCTTC.

This clonotype was seen once. This chain joins TRBV24-1 and TRBJ2-2; TRBD2 aligns across 7 bases. This CDR3 comprises 13 residues. V trimming: 8 bases; J trimming: 5 bases; junction bases outside the gene matches: 4. Germline V gene lookup returns CDR1 KGHDR and CDR2 SFDVKD. CDR3 in amino acids: CATKAGETGELFF. CDR3 nucleotides: TGTGCCACCAAGGCGGGAGAAACCGGGGAGCTGTTTTTT.

This chain uses TRBV27 with TRBJ1-6, with 9 bases fitting TRBD1. V was clipped by 2 bases and J by 7 bases; unmatched bases: 3. The CDR3 runs to 15 residues. Germline V CDR1 and CDR2: MNHEY, SMNVEV (reference sequence). Written as DNA, the CDR3 is TGTGCCAGCAGTTTAAGGGGGACAGGGAATTCACCCCTCCACTTT. This encodes CASSLRGTGNSPLHF.

This chain joins TRBV5-1 and TRBJ1-6; the D gene is possibly TRBD1 (6 bases). V lost 3 bases to trimming and J lost 14 bases, with 15 bases between them. This CDR3 has 13 amino acids. Per germline, CDR1 SGHRS and CDR2 YFSETQ. CDR3 DNA: TGCGCCAGCAGCTCGGAACCAAACAGGGCCCTCCACTTT. The encoded protein is CASSSEPNRALHF. The whole variable domain, filled in from reference TRBV5-1 and TRBJ1-6, reads KAGVTQTPRYLIKTRGQQVTLSCSPISGHRSVSWYQQTPGQGLQFLFEYFSETQRNKGNFPGRFSGRQFSNSRSEMNVSTLELGDSALYLCASSSEPNRALHFGNGTRLTVT.

The gene calls are TRBV27 and TRBJ2-5; D is ambiguous. The germline V and J ends were trimmed by 4 bases and 7 bases, with 16 bases remaining between them. The CDR3 covers 14 residues. CDR1 and CDR2 from the germline V gene are MNHEY and SMNVEV (reference sequence). CDR3 protein: CASSSYRTLRTQYF. The CDR3 DNA reads as TGTGCCAGCAGTTCTTATCGGACCCTCAGGACCCAGTACTTC.

The rearrangement joins TRBV19 to TRBJ1-6; 7 bases line up with TRBD1. The CDR3 extends over 14 amino acids. V lost 6 bases to trimming and J lost 8 bases; unmatched junction nucleotides: 7. Germline V gene data show CDR1 as LNHDA and CDR2 as SQIVND (reference sequence). This CDR3 reads CASRRDSLYSPLHF. The CDR3 DNA reads TGTGCCAGTAGGCGGGACAGCCTTTATTCACCCCTCCACTTT.

The chain combines TRBV12-3 or TRBV12-4 with TRBJ1-5; no clear D. V lost 3 bases and J lost 0, with 6 bases in between. CDR3 length equals 14 residues. The CDR3 here is CASSFRISNQPQHF. The CDR3, as DNA: TGTGCCAGCAGTTTCCGCATTAGCAATCAGCCCCAGCATTTT.

This chain links TRBV10-3 with TRBJ2-5; D ambiguous. This CDR3 has 13 amino acids. The V gene's germline CDR1 is ENHRY and CDR2 SYGVKD. Deletions cut 4 bases from V and 5 bases from J, with 11 bases between. Written as DNA, the CDR3 is TGTGCCATCAGTGGGACCCCTGTGGAGACCCAGTACTTC. Protein: CAISGTPVETQYF.